This entry describes one TCR beta chain. Its cognate antigen is unknown. This record belongs to a study of OX40 agonist ivuxolimab in advanced cancers. As for the study in general: Patients' therapy was ivuxolimab, an antibody that acts as an agonist of OX40 (CD134). A mean age of about 56 years, range roughly 20 to 85, was recorded, and around 85% were male. The study, taken as a whole, reports: Nonresponders included some who also had low normalized T-cell clonal expansion. Some of the lowest clonal expansion was seen in partial responders at 0.1-3.0 mg/kg.

Clones were sequenced by immunoSEQ multiplex PCR, and TCRdb holds only the in-frame ones, with some missing. The sample contains around 60,000 clones, approximately 90% of which appear only once. Germline V gene sequence: CDR1 MNHNS, CDR2 SASEGT. CDR3 length: 10 residues. The chain couples TRBV6-1 to TRBJ1-2; D unresolved. This sequence originates from an adult with an advanced solid tumor such as melanoma, head and neck, liver or kidney cancer. The material sequenced was CD4+ or CD8+ T cells sorted from blood, taken in a trial of the OX40 agonist ivuxolimab. In nucleotides, the CDR3 is TGTGCTAGTTACGAGTATGGCTACACCTTC. As protein: CASYEYGYTF.